This TCR beta chain was sequenced for a study of blood T cell repertoires in COVID-19. At the level of the study: Sources were T cells, B-cell-depleted T cells, or PBMCs; the material itself was cDNA or gDNA.

The V end lost 4 bases, the J end lost 0 bases, and 11 bases lay between the germline ends. Germline assignment: CDR1 ENHRY and CDR2 SYGVKD. CDR3 length: 15 amino acids. Original methodology: Using reference gene primer amplification, nucleated cell counts were estimated. Profiling relied on immunoSEQ multiplex PCR, and the TCRdb table lists in-frame clones only, not all of them. For V, J and clone size, that table is used; D and trimming come from the DNA. The sample shows over 130,000 clones, approximately 83% of them seen only once. The chain couples TRBV10-3 to TRBJ2-3; weak D call: TRBD1 (6 bases). The origin of this receptor is a woman between 55 and 75 years old with acute or convalescent COVID-19. The sample was peripheral blood. The CDR3 nucleotides are TGTGCCATCAGTGGCAGGGGTATTAGCACAGATACGCAGTATTTT. Translated: CAISGRGISTDTQYF.